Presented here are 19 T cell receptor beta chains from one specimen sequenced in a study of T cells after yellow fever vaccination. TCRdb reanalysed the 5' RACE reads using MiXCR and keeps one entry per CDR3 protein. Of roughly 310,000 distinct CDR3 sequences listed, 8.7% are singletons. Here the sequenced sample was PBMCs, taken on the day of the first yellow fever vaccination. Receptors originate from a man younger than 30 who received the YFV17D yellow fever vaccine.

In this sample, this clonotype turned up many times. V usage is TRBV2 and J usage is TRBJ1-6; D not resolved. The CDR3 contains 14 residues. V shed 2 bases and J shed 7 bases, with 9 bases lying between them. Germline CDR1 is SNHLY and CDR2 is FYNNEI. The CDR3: CASSEQLGNSPLHF. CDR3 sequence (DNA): TGTGCCAGCAGTGAACAGTTGGGCAATTCACCCCTCCACTTT.

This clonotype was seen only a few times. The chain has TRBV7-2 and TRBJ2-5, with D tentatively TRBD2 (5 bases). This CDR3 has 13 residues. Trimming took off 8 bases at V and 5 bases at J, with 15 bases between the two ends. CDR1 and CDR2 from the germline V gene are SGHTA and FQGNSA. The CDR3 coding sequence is TGTGCCAGCTGTCGGACTTTTTTGGAGACCCAGTACTTC. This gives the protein CASCRTFLETQYF.

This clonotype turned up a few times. The CDR3 protein is CASSYSGTQETQYF. The CDR3 DNA reads TGTGCCAGCAGTTACTCAGGGACACAAGAGACCCAGTACTTC. The rearrangement joins TRBV6-2 or TRBV6-3 to TRBJ2-5, with a weak D call TRBD1 (6 bases). The CDR3 covers 14 residues. Between the trimmed V and J ends, which lost 0 bases and 2 bases, there was a span of 7 bases. Germline V gene data show CDR1 as MNHEY and CDR2 as SVGEGT.

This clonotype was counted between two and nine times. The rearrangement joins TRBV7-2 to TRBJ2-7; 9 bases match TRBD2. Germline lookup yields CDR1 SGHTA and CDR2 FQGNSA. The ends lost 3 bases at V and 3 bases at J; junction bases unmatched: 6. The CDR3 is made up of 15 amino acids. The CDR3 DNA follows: TGTGCCAGCAGCTTTGCTAGCGGGGCGGTCTACGAGCAGTACTTC. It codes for CASSFASGAVYEQYF.

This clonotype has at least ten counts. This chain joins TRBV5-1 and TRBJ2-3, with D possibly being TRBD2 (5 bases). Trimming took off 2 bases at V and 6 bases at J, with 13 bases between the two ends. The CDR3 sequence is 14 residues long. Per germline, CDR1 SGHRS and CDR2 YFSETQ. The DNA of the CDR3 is TGCGCCAGCAGCTTTGGGAGCCTGGGGGATACGCAGTATTTT. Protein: CASSFGSLGDTQYF.

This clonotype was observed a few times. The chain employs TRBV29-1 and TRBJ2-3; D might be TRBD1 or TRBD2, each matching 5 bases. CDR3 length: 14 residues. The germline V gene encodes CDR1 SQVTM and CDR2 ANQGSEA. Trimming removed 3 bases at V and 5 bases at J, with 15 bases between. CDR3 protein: CSVEDRGTGDTQYF. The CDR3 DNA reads TGCAGCGTTGAGGACCGGGGCACTGGAGATACGCAGTATTTT.

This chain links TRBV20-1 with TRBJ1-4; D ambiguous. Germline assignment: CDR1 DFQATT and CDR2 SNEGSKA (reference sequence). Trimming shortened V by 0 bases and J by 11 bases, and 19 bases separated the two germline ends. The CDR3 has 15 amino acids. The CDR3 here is CSARDLGSTAGKLFF. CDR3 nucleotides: TGCAGTGCTAGAGATCTAGGCTCCACCGCGGGCAAACTGTTTTTT.

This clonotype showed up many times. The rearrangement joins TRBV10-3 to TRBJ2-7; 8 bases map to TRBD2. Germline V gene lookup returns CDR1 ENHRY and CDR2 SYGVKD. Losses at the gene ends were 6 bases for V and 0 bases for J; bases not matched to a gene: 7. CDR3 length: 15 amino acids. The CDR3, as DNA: TGTGCCATCAGCCCCGGACGGGAGGGCTCCTACGAGCAGTACTTC. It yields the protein CAISPGREGSYEQYF.

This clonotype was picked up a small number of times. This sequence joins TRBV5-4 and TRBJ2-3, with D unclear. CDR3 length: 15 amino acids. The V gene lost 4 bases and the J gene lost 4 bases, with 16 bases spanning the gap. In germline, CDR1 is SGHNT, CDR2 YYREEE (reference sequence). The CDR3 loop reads CASSRPQERADTQYF. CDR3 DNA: TGTGCCAGCAGCCGCCCGCAGGAACGTGCAGATACGCAGTATTTT.

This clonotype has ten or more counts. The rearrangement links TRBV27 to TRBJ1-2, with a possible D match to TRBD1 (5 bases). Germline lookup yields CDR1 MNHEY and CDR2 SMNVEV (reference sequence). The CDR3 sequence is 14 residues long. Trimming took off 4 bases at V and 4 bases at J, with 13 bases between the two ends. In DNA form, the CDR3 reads TGTGCCAGCAGTTCGTATAGAGGGGCCTATGGCTACACCTTC. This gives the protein CASSSYRGAYGYTF.

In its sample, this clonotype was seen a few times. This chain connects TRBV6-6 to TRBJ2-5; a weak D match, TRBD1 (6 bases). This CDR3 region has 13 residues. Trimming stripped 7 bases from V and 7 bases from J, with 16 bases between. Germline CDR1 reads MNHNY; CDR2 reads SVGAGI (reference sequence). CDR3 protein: CASNLEIRGTQYF. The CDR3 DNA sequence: TGTGCCAGCAACCTGGAGATCAGGGGGACCCAGTACTTC.

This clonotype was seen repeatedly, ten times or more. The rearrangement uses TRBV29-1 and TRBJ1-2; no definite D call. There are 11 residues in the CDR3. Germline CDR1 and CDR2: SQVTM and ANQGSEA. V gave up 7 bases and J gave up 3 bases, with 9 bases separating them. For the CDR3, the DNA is TGCAGCGCCAGGTGGGACTATGGCTACACCTTC. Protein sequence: CSARWDYGYTF.

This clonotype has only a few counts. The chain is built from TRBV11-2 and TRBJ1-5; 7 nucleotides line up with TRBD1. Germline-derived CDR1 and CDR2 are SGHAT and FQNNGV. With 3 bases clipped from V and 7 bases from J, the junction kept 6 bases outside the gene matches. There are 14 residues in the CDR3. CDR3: CASSFTGEGQPQHF. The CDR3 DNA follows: TGTGCCAGCAGCTTTACAGGGGAGGGGCAGCCCCAGCATTTT.

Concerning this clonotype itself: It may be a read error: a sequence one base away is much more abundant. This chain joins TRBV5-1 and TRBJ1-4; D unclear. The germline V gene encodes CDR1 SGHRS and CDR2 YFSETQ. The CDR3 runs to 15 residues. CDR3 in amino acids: CASSLGRATNERLFF. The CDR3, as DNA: TGCGCCAGCAGCTTGGGGCGAGCAACTAATGAAAGACTGTTTTTT.

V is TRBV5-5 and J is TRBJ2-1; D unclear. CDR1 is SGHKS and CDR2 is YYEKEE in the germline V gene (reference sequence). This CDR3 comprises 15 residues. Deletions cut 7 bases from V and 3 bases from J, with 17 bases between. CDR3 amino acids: CASARTSANYNEQFF. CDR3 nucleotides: TGTGCCAGCGCGCGAACCAGCGCCAACTACAATGAGCAGTTCTTC.

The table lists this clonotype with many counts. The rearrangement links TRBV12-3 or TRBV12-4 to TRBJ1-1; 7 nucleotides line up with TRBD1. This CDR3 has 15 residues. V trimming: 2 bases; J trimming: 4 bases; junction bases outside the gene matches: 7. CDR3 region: CASSLPAGGGTEAFF. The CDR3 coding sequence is TGTGCCAGCAGTTTACCCGCAGGGGGAGGCACTGAAGCTTTCTTT.

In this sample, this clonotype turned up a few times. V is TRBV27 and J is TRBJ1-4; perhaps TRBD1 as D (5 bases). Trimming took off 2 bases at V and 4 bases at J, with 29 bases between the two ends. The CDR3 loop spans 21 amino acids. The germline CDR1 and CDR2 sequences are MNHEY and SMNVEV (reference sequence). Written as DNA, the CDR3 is TGTGCCAGCAGTTTAATCGTATTCCCTACCCCCGGGGACGGCCTTAATGAAAAACTGTTTTTT. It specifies CASSLIVFPTPGDGLNEKLFF.

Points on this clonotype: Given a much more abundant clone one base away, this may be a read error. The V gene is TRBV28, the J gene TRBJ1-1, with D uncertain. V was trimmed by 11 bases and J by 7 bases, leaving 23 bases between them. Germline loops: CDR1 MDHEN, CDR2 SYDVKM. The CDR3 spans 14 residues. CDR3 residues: CAANLETRVGEAFF. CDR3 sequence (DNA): TGTGCCGCAAACCTAGAGACACGGGTTGGTGAAGCTTTCTTT.

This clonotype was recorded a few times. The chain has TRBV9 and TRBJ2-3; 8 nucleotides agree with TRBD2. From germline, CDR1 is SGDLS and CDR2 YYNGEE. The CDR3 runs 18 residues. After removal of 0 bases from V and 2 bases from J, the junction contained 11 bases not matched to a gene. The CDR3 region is CASSVDPRGGGPTDTQYF. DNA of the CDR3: TGTGCCAGCAGCGTAGACCCCCGGGGGGGGGGTCCCACAGATACGCAGTATTTT.